The TCR beta chain described here comes from a study of blood T cell repertoires in COVID-19 (dated by TCRdb to 2019 to 2021). Study-wide context: The collaborator samples originated in the United States, Italy and Spain and spanned the acute and convalescent phases of COVID-19. The repertoires were released in a freely available public database intended as a resource for research on the immune response to SARS-CoV-2. Sample metadata almost always included a de-identified subject ID, COVID-19 status, age in years and sex. The prospective study material was composed of cDNA or gDNA derived from T cells, B-cell-depleted T cells, or PBMCs. The dataset comprised deeply sampled blood TCRbeta repertoires from subjects exposed to, actively infected with, or recovered from COVID-19. Where available, HLA class I and class II types were taken from metadata supplied by the sample provider and were not determined by assay-based typing. The samples were drawn from the first 160 participants of the ongoing ImmuneRACE study and from over a thousand subjects provided by 6 global collaborators. Overall study results and their limits: Clinical and demographic metadata were provided uncurated, with the amount varying by source and participant.

CDR1 and CDR2 were assigned from the germline V gene as SGHDN and FVKESK. V is cut back by 5 bases and J by 6 bases, with 10 bases in the junction unmatched. The CDR3 runs 17 amino acids, cysteine and phenylalanine included. Solely the CDR3 DNA is kept, with 51 bases framed from the first base. TCRbeta CDR3 regions were amplified from genomic DNA by means of the immunoSEQ Assay, a bias-controlled multiplex PCR. As for how the authors treated the data: The number of nucleated cells in each sample was estimated from the amplification of reference gene primers within the assay. To quantify the absolute abundance of each unique TCRbeta CDR3 rearrangement, sequence reads were collapsed and filtered. Productive Simpson clonality was computed per sample as the square root of Simpson's diversity index over productive rearrangements. TCRdb mirrors the immuneACCESS table, restricted to in-frame sequences. Some clones are absent from its copies; in checked studies, under half trace to an unresolved V gene, and the reason for the others is unknown. The DNA gave D and trimming, while V, J and clone size come from that table. The sample table records more than 200,000 clones; about 88% of these occur just once. Approximately 1.8% of the sample belongs to the ten largest clones.

Collaborating institutions collected whole blood in K2EDTA tubes following their own protocols. For TCRbeta analysis, collaborator samples were shipped as frozen whole blood, as isolated PBMCs, or as DNA extracted from either sample type. This clone came up a few times. The clone's antigen remains unknown. Base qualities are missing; no much larger clone stands one base away. Input material: peripheral blood. The source of this sequence is a man aged 65 to 79 with acute or convalescent COVID-19. The rearranged chain carries TRBV14 and TRBJ2-7, and 16 junctional nucleotides match TRBD2. The base sequence is TGTGCCAGCAGCGATACCTCGGGACTAGCGGGAGGGCTCGAGCAGTACTTC. It translates as CASSDTSGLAGGLEQYF.